This TCR beta chain came from a study of T-cell reconstitution after alpha-beta-depleted transplantation in children. Unmatched junction bases numbered 14, after V lost 3 bases and J lost 5 bases. The V gene's germline CDR1 is MDHEN and CDR2 SYDVKM. The CDR3 is 18 residues long. This clonotype was counted at least ten times. Unique molecular identifiers featured in how the TCRbeta library was prepared. In TCRdb, the PCR reads were re-called with MiXCR into one record per CDR3 protein. The sample lists fewer than 90,000 distinct CDR3 sequences, 6% to 8% occurring once. The chain couples TRBV28 to TRBJ1-4, with TRBD1 identical over 8 bases. The sample was PBMCs from the stem cell graft donor, taken from the stem cell graft. This sequence originates from a human donor who donated a stem cell graft to a child with acute lymphoblastic leukemia. CDR3 DNA sequence: TGTGCCAGCAGTTTTGGACCTGGGCAGGGGGCCTCGAATGAAAAACTGTTTTTT. It translates to CASSFGPGQGASNEKLFF. Filled out from reference TRBV28 and TRBJ1-4, the complete variable domain reads DVKVTQSSRYLVKRTGEKVFLECVQDMDHENMFWYRQDPGLGLRLIYFSYDVKMKEKGDIPEGYSVSREKKERFSLILESASTNQTSMYLCASSFGPGQGASNEKLFFGSGTQLSVL.